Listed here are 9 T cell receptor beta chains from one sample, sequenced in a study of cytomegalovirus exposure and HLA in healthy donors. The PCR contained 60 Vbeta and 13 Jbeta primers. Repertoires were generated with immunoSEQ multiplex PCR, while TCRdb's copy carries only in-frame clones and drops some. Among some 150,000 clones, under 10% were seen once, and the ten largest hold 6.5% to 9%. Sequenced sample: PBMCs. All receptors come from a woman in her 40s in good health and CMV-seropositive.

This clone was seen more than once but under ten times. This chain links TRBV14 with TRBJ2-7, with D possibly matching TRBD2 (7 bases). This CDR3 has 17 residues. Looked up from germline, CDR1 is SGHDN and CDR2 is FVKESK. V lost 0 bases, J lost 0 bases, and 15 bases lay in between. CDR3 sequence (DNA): TGTGCCAGCAGCCAAGAAGAGGCGGGGGCTTCCTCCTACGAGCAGTACTTC. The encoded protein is CASSQEEAGASSYEQYF.

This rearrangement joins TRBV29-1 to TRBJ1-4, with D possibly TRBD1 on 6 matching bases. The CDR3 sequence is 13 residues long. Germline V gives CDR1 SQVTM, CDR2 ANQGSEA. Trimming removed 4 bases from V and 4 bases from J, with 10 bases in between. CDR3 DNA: TGCAGCGTTGTACAGGGCCTTAATGAAAAACTGTTTTTT. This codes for CSVVQGLNEKLFF. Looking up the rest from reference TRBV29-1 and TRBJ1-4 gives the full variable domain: SAVISQKPSRDICQRGTSLTIQCQVDSQVTMMFWYRQQPGQSLTLIATANQGSEATYESGFVIDKFPISRPNLTFSTLTVSNMSPEDSSIYLCSVVQGLNEKLFFGSGTQLSVL.

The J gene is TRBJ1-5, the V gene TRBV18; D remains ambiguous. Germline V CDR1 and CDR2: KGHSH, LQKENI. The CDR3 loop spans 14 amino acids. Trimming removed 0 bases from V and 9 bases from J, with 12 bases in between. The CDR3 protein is CASSPPYGEGPQHF. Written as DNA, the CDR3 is TGTGCCAGCTCACCACCGTACGGGGAAGGGCCCCAGCATTTT. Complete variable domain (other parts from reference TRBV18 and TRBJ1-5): NAGVMQNPRHLVRRRGQEARLRCSPMKGHSHVYWYRQLPEEGLKFMVYLQKENIIDESGMPKERFSAEFPKEGPSILRIQQVVRGDSAAYFCASSPPYGEGPQHFGDGTRLSIL.

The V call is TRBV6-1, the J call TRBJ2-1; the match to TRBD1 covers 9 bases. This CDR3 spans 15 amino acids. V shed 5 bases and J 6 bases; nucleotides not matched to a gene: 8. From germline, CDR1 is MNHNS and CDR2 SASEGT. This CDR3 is CASSLRQGGSNEQFF. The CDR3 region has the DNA TGTGCCAGCAGTTTACGACAGGGGGGGAGCAATGAGCAGTTCTTC.

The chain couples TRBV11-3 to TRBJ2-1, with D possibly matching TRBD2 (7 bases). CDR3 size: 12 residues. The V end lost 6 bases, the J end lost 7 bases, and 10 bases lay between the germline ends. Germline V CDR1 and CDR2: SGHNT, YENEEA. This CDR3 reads CASRGGLNEQFF. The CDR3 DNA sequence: TGTGCCAGCAGAGGGGGACTAAATGAGCAGTTCTTC.

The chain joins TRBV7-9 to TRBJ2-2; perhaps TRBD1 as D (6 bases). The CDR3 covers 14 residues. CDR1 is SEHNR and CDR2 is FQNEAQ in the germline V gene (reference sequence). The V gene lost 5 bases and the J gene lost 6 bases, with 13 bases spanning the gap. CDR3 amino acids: CASSIGRGSGELFF. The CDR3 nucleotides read TGTGCCAGCAGCATAGGCAGGGGATCCGGGGAGCTGTTTTTT.

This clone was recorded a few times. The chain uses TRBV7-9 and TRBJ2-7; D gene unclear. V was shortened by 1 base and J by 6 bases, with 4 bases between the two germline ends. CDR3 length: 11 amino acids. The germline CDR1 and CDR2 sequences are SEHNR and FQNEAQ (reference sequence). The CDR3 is CASSLGVEQYF. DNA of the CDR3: TGTGCCAGCAGCTTAGGCGTCGAGCAGTACTTC.

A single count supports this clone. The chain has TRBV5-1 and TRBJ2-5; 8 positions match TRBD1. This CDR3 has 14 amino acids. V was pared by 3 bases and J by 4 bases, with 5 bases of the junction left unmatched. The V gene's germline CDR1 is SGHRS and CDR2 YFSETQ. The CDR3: CASSSQGARETQYF. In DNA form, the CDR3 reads TGCGCCAGCAGCTCCCAGGGGGCAAGAGAGACCCAGTACTTC.

This chain's CDR3 is CSVTGAKYYGYTF. The CDR3 nucleotides are TGCAGCGTAACAGGGGCGAAATACTATGGCTACACCTTC. The genes are TRBV29-1 and TRBJ1-2; TRBD1 aligns across 7 bases. This CDR3 comprises 13 residues. Germline values: CDR1 SQVTM, CDR2 ANQGSEA. The V segment lost 6 bases and the J segment 3 bases; nucleotides outside the gene matches: 7.